The 11 T cell receptor beta chains reported below all come from one sample, sequenced in a study of Graves' ophthalmopathy and Graves' hyperthyroidism listed by TCRdb under 2018. Reads for this sample came from an Illumina HiSeq 2000. TCR beta CDR3 regions were amplified from RNA transcripts for repertoire sequencing. A first-round RT-PCR used HTBI primers with the Qiagen OneStep RT-PCR kit, followed by a second-round multiplex PCR, size selection and purification. TCRdb cleaned the public reads at Q25 with fastp, built clones with MiXCR and kept in-frame beta chains. Rows are combined by CDR3 protein, so each entry shows the most common genes and DNA. The sample table contains roughly 220,000 distinct CDR3 sequences; only one count was recorded for around 45% of them. About 45% of the sample is in the top ten clones. The specimen sequenced was peripheral blood. The receptors come from an adult man with Graves' ophthalmopathy.

The V and J genes are TRBV10-1 and TRBJ2-5; D not resolved. CDR3 size: 12 residues. The germline V gene has CDR1 WNHNN and CDR2 SYGVQD (reference sequence). V was cut by 2 bases and J by 5 bases, with 6 bases left in between. The CDR3 DNA reads as TGCGCCAGCAGTGAGACTCGGGAGACCCAGTACTTC. Amino acid sequence: CASSETRETQYF.

The V call is TRBV7-9, the J call TRBJ2-5; 12 bases line up with TRBD2. Germline V lookup: CDR1 SEHNR, CDR2 FQNEAQ (reference sequence). Trimming cost V 3 bases and J 0 bases; bases outside gene matches: 5. The CDR3 has 17 amino acids. This CDR3 reads CASSFGLAGTNQETQYF. In DNA, the CDR3 is TGTGCCAGCAGCTTCGGACTAGCGGGGACAAACCAAGAGACCCAGTACTTC.

The table lists this clonotype with a few counts. V is TRBV29-1 and J is TRBJ1-1; the D gene is possibly TRBD1 (6 bases). There are 13 residues in the CDR3. Trimming pared 7 bases from V and 11 bases from J, leaving 23 bases between. CDR1 is SQVTM and CDR2 is ANQGSEA in the germline V gene. The CDR3 DNA follows: TGCAGCGGTAAAGGGGGAACGGGTGCCGGGGCTTTCTTT. Protein sequence: CSGKGGTGAGAFF.

This clonotype was counted a few times. The chain carries TRBV6-4 and TRBJ1-2; D not resolved. Trimming took off 5 bases at V and 5 bases at J, with 15 bases between the two ends. Germline V CDR1 and CDR2: MRHNA, SNTAGT. The CDR3 is made up of 14 amino acids. CDR3 residues: CASSYDGLQYGYTF. CDR3 bases: TGTGCCAGCAGTTACGACGGACTGCAGTATGGCTACACCTTC.

This clonotype has a handful of counts. The genes are TRBV2 and TRBJ1-1; a possible D gene is TRBD1 (5 bases). Germline assignment: CDR1 SNHLY and CDR2 FYNNEI. The ends were cut back, 8 bases at V and 0 bases at J, with 13 bases in the middle. CDR3 length: 14 residues. The CDR3 sequence: CASLRGLMNTEAFF. The CDR3 DNA follows: TGTGCCAGCCTACGGGGCCTTATGAACACTGAAGCTTTCTTT.

The V call is TRBV3-1, the J call TRBJ2-7; D remains unclear. V was shortened by 3 bases and J by 5 bases, with 8 bases between the two germline ends. The germline gives CDR1 LGHDT, CDR2 YNNKEL (reference sequence). The CDR3 is 12 residues long. The CDR3, as DNA: TGTGCCAGCAGCCAGAATTGGAACGAGCAGTACTTC. Amino acids: CASSQNWNEQYF.

The J gene is TRBJ2-5, the V gene TRBV9; 11 bases match TRBD2. CDR1 and CDR2 from the germline V gene are SGDLS and YYNGEE. The CDR3 sequence is 14 residues long. V lost 4 bases to trimming and J lost 13 bases; unmatched junction nucleotides: 12. CDR3 region: CASSPGTSGQPLYF. The CDR3 nucleotides are TGTGCCAGCAGCCCCGGGACTAGCGGCCAACCCTTGTACTTC.

This CDR3 is CAIRQGWDDEQFF. The CDR3 DNA is TGTGCCATCCGACAGGGGTGGGACGATGAGCAGTTCTTC. The chain links TRBV10-3 to TRBJ2-7; 8 bases align to TRBD1. The end of the DNA aligns better with TRBJ2-1, so the J call may be wrong. CDR3 length: 13 residues. Germline CDR1 is ENHRY and CDR2 is SYGVKD.

CDR3 amino acids: CASRRTGSSVGYTF. The DNA for the CDR3 is TGTGCCAGCAGACGAACCGGCAGTTCCGTTGGCTACACCTTC. The chain has TRBV9 and TRBJ1-2; D is unresolved. Germline CDR1 reads SGDLS; CDR2 reads YYNGEE. This CDR3 is built from 14 residues. V was shortened by 5 bases and J by 7 bases, with 18 bases between the two germline ends.

This clonotype was detected many times. The gene calls are TRBV24-1 and TRBJ1-2; tentative D call: TRBD1 (6 bases). Germline CDR1 KGHDR, CDR2 SFDVKD. Trimming took off 2 bases at V and 1 base at J, with 7 bases between the two ends. The CDR3 is 14 amino acids. CDR3 residues: CATSDWTVNYGYTF. Written as DNA, the CDR3 is TGTGCCACCAGTGATTGGACAGTTAACTATGGCTACACCTTC.

The J gene is TRBJ1-1, the V gene TRBV20-1, with D unresolved. Trimming left V 1 base short and J 1 base short, with 10 bases between. Germline-derived CDR1 and CDR2 are DFQATT and SNEGSKA (reference sequence). CDR3 length: 14 residues. The CDR3, as DNA: TGCAGTGCTAGAGTTGGCGGGAAGAACACTGAAGCTTTCTTT. Protein product: CSARVGGKNTEAFF.